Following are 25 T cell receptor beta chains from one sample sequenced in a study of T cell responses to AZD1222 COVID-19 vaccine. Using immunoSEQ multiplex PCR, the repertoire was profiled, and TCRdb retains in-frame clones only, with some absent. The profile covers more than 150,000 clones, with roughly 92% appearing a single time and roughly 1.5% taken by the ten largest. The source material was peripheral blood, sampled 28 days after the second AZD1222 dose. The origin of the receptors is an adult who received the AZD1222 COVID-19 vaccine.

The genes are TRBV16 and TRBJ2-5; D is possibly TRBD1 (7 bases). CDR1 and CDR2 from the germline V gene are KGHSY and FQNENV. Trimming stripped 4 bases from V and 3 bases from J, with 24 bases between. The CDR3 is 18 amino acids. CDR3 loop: CASSPFGSRGLWKETQYF. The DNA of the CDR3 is TGTGCCAGCAGCCCCTTCGGGAGTAGGGGGCTGTGGAAAGAGACCCAGTACTTC.

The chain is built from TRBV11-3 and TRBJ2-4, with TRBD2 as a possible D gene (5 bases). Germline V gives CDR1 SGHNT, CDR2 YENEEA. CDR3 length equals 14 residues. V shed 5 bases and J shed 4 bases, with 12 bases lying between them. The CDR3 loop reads CASSEGGDKNIQYF. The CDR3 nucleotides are TGTGCCAGCAGCGAGGGTGGGGATAAAAACATTCAGTACTTC.

DNA for the CDR3: TGTGCCAGCAGCTTTGGGAGGGACAGGGGAGCTTTCTTT. It is translated as CASSFGRDRGAFF. The chain recombines TRBV7-9 with TRBJ1-1; 10 nucleotides align to TRBD1. J was trimmed by 10 bases and V by 3 bases; bases with no gene match: 5. The CDR3 has 13 residues. CDR1 is SEHNR and CDR2 is FQNEAQ in the germline V gene (reference sequence).

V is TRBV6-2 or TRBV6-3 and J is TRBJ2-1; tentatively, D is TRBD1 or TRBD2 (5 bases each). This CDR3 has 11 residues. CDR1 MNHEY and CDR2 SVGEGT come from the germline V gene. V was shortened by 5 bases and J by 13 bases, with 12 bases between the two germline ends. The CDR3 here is CASSRRDLQFF. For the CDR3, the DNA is TGTGCCAGCAGTCGTCGGGACCTCCAGTTCTTC.

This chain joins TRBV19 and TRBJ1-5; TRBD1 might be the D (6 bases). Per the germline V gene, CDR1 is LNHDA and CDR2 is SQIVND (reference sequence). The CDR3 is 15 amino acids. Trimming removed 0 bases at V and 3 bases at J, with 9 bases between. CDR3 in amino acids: CASSIDGGYNQPQHF. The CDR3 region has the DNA TGTGCCAGTAGTATAGACGGGGGCTACAATCAGCCCCAGCATTTT.

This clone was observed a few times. CDR3 DNA sequence: TGTGCCAGCAGCCCCTCGATCGCTAACACTGAAGCTTTCTTT. Protein product: CASSPSIANTEAFF. The chain carries TRBV7-9 and TRBJ1-1; D is uncertain. Looked up from germline, CDR1 is SEHNR and CDR2 is FQNEAQ (reference sequence). Between the trimmed V and J ends, which lost 5 bases and 2 bases, there was a span of 12 bases. The CDR3 length is 14 residues.

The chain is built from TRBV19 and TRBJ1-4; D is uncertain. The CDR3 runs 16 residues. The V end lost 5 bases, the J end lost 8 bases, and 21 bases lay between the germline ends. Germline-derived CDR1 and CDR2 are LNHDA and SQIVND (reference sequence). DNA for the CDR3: TGTGCCAGTAGTGCCAGTGGGGTGTCAGGAGGCGAAAAACTGTTTTTT. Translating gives CASSASGVSGGEKLFF.

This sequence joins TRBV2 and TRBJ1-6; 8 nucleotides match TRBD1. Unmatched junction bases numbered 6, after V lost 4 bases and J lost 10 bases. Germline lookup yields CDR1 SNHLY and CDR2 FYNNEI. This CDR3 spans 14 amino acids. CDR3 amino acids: CASSVLDRESPLHF. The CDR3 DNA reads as TGTGCCAGCAGTGTACTGGACAGGGAATCACCCCTCCACTTT.

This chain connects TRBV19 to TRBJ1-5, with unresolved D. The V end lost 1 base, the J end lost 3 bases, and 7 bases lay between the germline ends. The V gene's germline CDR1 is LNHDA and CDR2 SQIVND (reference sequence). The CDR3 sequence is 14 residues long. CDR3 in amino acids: CASSIAGNNQPQHF. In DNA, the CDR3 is TGTGCCAGTAGTATAGCCGGGAACAATCAGCCCCAGCATTTT. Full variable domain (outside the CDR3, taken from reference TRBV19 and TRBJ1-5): DGGITQSPKYLFRKEGQNVTLSCEQNLNHDAMYWYRQDPGQGLRLIYYSQIVNDFQKGDIAEGYSVSREKKESFPLTVTSAQKNPTAFYLCASSIAGNNQPQHFGDGTRLSIL.

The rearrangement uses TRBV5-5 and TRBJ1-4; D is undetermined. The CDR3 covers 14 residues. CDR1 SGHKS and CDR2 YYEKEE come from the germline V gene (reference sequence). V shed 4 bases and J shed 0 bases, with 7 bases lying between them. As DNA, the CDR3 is TGTGCCAGCAGCCCGACGCCAACTAATGAAAAACTGTTTTTT. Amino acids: CASSPTPTNEKLFF.

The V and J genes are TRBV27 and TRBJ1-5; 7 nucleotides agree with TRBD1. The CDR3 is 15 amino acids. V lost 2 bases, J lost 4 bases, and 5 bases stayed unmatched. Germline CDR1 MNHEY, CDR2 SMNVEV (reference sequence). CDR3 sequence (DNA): TGTGCCAGCAGTTTAGGTACAGGGGCAAATCAGCCCCAGCATTTT. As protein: CASSLGTGANQPQHF.

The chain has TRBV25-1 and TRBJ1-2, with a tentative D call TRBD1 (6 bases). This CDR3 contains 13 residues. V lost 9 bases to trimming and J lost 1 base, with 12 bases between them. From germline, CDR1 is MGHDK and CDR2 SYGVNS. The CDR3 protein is CASSRGINYGYTF. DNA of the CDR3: TGTGCCAGTTCTAGGGGGATTAACTATGGCTACACCTTC.

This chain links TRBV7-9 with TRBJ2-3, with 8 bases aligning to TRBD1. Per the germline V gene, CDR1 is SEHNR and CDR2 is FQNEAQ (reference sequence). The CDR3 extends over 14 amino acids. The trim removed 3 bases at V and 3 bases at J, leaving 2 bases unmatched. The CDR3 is CASSFRTGTDTQYF. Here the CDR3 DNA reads TGTGCCAGCAGCTTCCGGACAGGGACAGATACGCAGTATTTT.

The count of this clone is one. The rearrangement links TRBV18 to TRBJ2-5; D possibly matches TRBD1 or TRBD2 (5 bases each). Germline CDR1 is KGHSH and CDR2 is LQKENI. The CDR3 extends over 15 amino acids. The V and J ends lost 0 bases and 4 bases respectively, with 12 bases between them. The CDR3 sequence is CASSPPVGTGETQYF. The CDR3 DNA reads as TGTGCCAGCTCACCACCGGTAGGGACCGGAGAGACCCAGTACTTC.

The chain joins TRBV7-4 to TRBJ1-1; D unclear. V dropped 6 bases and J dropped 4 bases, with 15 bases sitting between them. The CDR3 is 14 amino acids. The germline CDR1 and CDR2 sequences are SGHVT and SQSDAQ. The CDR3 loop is CASRFFGPSTEAFF. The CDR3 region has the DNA TGTGCCAGCAGGTTTTTCGGCCCGAGCACTGAAGCTTTCTTT.

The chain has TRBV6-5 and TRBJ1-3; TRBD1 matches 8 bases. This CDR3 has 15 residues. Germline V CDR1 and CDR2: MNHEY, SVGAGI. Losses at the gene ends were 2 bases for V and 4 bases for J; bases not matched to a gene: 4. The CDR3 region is CASSYRTGPGNTIYF. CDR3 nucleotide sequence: TGTGCCAGCAGTTACCGGACAGGGCCCGGAAACACCATATATTTT.

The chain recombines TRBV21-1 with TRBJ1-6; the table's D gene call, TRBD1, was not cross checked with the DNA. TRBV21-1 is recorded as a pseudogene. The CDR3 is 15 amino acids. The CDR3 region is CASSKGPGQDSPLHF. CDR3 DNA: TGTGCCAGCAGCAAAGGTCCAGGGCAGGATTCACCCCTCCACTTT.

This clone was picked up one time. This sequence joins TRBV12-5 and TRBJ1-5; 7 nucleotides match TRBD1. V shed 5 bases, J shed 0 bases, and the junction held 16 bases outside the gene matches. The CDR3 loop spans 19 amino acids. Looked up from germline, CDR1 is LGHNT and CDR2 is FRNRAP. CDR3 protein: CASGATGDGRGYSNQPQHF. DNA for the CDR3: TGTGCTAGTGGTGCTACAGGGGATGGAAGAGGGTATAGCAATCAGCCCCAGCATTTT. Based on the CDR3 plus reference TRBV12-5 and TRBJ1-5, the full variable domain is DARVTQTPRHKVTEMGQEVTMRCQPILGHNTVFWYRQTMMQGLELLAYFRNRAPLDDSGMPKDRFSAEMPDATLATLKIQPSEPRDSAVYFCASGATGDGRGYSNQPQHFGDGTRLSIL.

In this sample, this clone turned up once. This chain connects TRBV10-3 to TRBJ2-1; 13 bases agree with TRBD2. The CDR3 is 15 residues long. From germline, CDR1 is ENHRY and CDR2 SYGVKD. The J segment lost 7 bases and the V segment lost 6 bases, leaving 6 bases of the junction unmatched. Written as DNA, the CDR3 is TGTGCCATCAGCCCCGGGACTAGCGGGATGAATGAGCAGTTCTTC. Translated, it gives CAISPGTSGMNEQFF.

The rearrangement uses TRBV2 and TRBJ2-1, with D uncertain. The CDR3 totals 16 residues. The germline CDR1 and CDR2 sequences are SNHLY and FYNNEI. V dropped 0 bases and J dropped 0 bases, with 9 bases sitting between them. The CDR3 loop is CASSEAPWHSYNEQFF. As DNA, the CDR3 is TGTGCCAGCAGTGAAGCCCCGTGGCACTCCTACAATGAGCAGTTCTTC.

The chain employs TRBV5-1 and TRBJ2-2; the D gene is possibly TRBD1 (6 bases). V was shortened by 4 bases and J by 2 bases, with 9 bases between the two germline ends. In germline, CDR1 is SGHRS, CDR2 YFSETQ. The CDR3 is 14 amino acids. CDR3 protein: CASSRDTNTGELFF. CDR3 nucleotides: TGCGCCAGCAGCCGGGACACCAACACCGGGGAGCTGTTTTTT.

In nucleotides, the CDR3 is TGTGCCAGCTCACCGGGTAAGGGGGCCACAGAGACCCAGTACTTC. Its protein is CASSPGKGATETQYF. The V call is TRBV18, the J call TRBJ2-5, with 7 bases fitting TRBD1. The CDR3 has 15 residues. Unmatched junction bases numbered 8, after V lost 3 bases and J lost 4 bases. CDR1 and CDR2 (germline): KGHSH, LQKENI. Together with reference TRBV18 and TRBJ2-5, the CDR3 gives the full variable domain: NAGVMQNPRHLVRRRGQEARLRCSPMKGHSHVYWYRQLPEEGLKFMVYLQKENIIDESGMPKERFSAEFPKEGPSILRIQQVVRGDSAAYFCASSPGKGATETQYFGPGTRLLVL.

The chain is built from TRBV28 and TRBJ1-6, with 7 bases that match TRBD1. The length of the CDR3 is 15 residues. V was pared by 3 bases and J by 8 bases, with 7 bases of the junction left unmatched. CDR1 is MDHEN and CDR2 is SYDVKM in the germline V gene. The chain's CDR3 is CASSFLTGQHSPLHF. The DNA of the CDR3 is TGTGCCAGCAGTTTCCTGACAGGGCAGCATTCACCCCTCCACTTT.

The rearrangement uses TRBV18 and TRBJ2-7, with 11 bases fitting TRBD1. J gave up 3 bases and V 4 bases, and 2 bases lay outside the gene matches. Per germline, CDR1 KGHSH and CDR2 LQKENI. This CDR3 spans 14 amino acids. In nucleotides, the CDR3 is TGTGCCAGCTCACAGGGGACAGGGGGCTACGAGCAGTACTTC. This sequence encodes CASSQGTGGYEQYF.

CDR3 bases: TGTGCCAGCAGCCCGGACGTGAATGAGCAGTTCTTC. Translated: CASSPDVNEQFF. The chain couples TRBV9 to TRBJ2-1; D gene uncertain. The CDR3 is 12 amino acids. From germline, CDR1 is SGDLS and CDR2 YYNGEE. V dropped 4 bases and J dropped 7 bases, with 9 bases sitting between them. The variable domain in full, with the rest retrieved from reference TRBV9 and TRBJ2-1, is DSGVTQTPKHLITATGQRVTLRCSPRSGDLSVYWYQQSLDQGLQFLIQYYNGEERAKGNILERFSAQQFPDLHSELNLSSLELGDSALYFCASSPDVNEQFFGPGTRLTVL.